This entry describes one TCR beta chain. V lost 0 bases to trimming and J lost 2 bases, with 11 bases between them. The CDR3 totals 15 residues. Germline V CDR1 and CDR2: SGHAT, FQNNGV. This record comes from a study of T-cell memory formation after mild COVID-19. TCRdb analysed the 5' RACE reads with MiXCR anew, one entry per CDR3 protein. Among 350,000 to 500,000 distinct CDR3 sequences listed, around 22% were seen once. The receptor's source is an adult woman who had mild COVID-19 (a few samples of this study predate the infection). Cell type and time point are not known. This chain links TRBV11-2 with TRBJ2-7; D is possibly TRBD2 (5 bases). The sample was PBMCs or a T cell subset sorted from them (not recorded which). The CDR3 loop reads CASSLEGGPTYEQYF. The CDR3 region has the DNA TGTGCCAGCAGCTTAGAGGGCGGGCCTACCTACGAGCAGTACTTC.